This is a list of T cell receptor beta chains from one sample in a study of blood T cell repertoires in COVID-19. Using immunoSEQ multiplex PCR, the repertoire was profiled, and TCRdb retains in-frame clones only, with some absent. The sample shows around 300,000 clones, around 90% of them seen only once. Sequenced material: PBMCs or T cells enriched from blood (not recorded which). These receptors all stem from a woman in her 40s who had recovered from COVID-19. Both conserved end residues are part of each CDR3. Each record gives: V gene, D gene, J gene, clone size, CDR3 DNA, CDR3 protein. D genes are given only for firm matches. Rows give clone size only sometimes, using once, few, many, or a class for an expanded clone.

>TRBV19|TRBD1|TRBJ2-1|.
TGTGCCAGTAGTTTAGGGGTGGGGACAGGGTTTTACGAGCAGTTCTTC
CASSLGVGTGFYEQFF
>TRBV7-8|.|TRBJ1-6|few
TGTGCCAGCAGCTTAAGAGGCCAGGGTAACTCACCCCTCCACTTT
CASSLRGQGNSPLHF
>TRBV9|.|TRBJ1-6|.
TGTGCCAGCAGCGTAGGGAGGGAGATACATAATTCACCCCTCCACTTT
CASSVGREIHNSPLHF
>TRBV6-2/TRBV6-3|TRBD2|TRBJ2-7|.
TGTGCCAGCAGTTACCTCGGGACTAGCGCAACTCACGAGCAGTACTTC
CASSYLGTSATHEQYF
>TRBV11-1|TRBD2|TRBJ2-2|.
TGTGCCAGCAGCCCCAGACTAGCGGTTAACACCGGGGAGCTGTTTTTT
CASSPRLAVNTGELFF
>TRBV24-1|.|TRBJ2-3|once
TGTGCCACCAGTGATTCCCCAGCGGAAGATACGCAGTATTTT
CATSDSPAEDTQYF
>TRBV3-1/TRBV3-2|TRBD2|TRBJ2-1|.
TGTGCCAGCAGTCGGGGCGAAGCGGCGGGAGGGGACAATGAGCAGTTCTTC
CASSRGEAAGGDNEQFF
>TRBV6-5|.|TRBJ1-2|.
TGTGCCAGCAGCGTGACAGAAAATAGTTATGGCTACACCTTC
CASSVTENSYGYTF
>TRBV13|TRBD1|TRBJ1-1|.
TGTGCCAGCAGCCCCTTAACGGACAGGTCTCAGAACACTGAAGCTTTCTTT
CASSPLTDRSQNTEAFF
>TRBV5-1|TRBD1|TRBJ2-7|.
TGCGCCAGCAGTACTCCCACAGGGGACGAGCAGTACTTC
CASSTPTGDEQYF